This TCR beta chain was documented in a study of T cell responses to AZD1222 COVID-19 vaccine. Assay used: immunoSEQ multiplex PCR; TCRdb lists only in-frame clones, some missing. The repertoire holds some 86,000 clones, with about nine tenths as singletons. Germline CDR1 reads LGHDT; CDR2 reads YNNKEL (reference sequence). The CDR3 length is 13 residues. Between the trimmed V and J ends, which lost 4 bases and 4 bases, there was a span of 9 bases. It was second doses at about 4 or about 12 weeks that were pooled. This sequence originates from an adult who received the AZD1222 COVID-19 vaccine. The material was peripheral blood, obtained 28 days after the second AZD1222 dose. The V and J genes are TRBV3-1 (or the pseudogene TRBV3-2) and TRBJ2-3; the D is unclear. This chain's CDR3 is CASSLLGADTQYF. CDR3 bases: TGTGCCAGCAGCCTCCTTGGGGCAGATACGCAGTATTTT.